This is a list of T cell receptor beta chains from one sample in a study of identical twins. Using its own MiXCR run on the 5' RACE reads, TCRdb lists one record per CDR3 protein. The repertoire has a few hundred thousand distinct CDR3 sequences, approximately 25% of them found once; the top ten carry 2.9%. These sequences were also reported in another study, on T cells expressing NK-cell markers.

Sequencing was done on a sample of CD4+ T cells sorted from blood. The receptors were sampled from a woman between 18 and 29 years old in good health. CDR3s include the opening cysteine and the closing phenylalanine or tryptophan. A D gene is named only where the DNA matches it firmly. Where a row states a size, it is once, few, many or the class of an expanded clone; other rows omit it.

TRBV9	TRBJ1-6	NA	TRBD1	CASSVGVQGNSPLHF	TGTGCCAGCAGCGTAGGTGTACAGGGGAATTCACCCCTCCACTTT
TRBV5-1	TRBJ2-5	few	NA	CASSLSGMIQETQYF	TGCGCCAGCAGCTTGTCAGGCATGATTCAAGAGACCCAGTACTTC
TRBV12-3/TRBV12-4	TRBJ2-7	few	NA	CASSLFPRDPSYEQYF	TGTGCCAGCAGTTTGTTCCCCAGGGATCCTTCCTACGAGCAGTACTTC
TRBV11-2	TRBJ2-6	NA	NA	CASSETGRSGANVLTF	TGTGCCAGCAGCGAGACAGGCCGCTCTGGGGCCAACGTCCTGACTTTC
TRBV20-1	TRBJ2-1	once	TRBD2	CSASAGLSPGRGFF	TGCAGTGCTAGTGCCGGACTCTCCCCGGGGAGGGGGTTCTTC
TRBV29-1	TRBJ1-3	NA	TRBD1	CSVDLTGTAGNTIYF	TGCAGCGTTGACCTTACCGGGACAGCGGGAAACACCATATATTTT
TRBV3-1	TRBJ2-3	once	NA	CASSQEITTSTDTQYF	TGTGCCAGCAGCCAGGAGATAACCACTAGCACAGATACGCAGTATTTT
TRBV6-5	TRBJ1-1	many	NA	CASSSLGPQSRAFF	TGTGCCAGCAGTTCCCTGGGGCCCCAGTCTAGGGCTTTCTTT
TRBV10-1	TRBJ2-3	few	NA	CASSSGLTIDTQYF	TGCGCCAGCAGCTCGGGACTGACGATAGATACGCAGTATTTT
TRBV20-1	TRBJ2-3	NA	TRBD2	CSATGTSGGADTQYF	TGCAGTGCTACGGGGACTAGCGGGGGGGCAGATACGCAGTATTTT
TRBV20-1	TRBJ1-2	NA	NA	CSAREGSGREGYTF	TGCAGTGCTAGAGAAGGGTCAGGGAGGGAGGGCTACACCTTC
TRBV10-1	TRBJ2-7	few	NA	CASETHMSSYEQYF	TGCGCCAGCGAAACCCATATGAGCTCCTACGAGCAGTACTTC
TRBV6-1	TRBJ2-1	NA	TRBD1	CASSQDRASNEQFF	TGTGCCAGCAGTCAGGACAGGGCTTCCAATGAGCAGTTCTTC
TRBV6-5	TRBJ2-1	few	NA	CASSSSTSGGAREQFF	NA
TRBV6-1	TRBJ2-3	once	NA	CASRNTRNTDTQYF	TGTGCCAGCAGGAACACTAGGAACACAGATACGCAGTATTTT
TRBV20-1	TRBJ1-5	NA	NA	CSARTRGSAQPQHF	TGCAGTGCCCGTACGCGGGGCTCGGCTCAGCCCCAGCATTTT